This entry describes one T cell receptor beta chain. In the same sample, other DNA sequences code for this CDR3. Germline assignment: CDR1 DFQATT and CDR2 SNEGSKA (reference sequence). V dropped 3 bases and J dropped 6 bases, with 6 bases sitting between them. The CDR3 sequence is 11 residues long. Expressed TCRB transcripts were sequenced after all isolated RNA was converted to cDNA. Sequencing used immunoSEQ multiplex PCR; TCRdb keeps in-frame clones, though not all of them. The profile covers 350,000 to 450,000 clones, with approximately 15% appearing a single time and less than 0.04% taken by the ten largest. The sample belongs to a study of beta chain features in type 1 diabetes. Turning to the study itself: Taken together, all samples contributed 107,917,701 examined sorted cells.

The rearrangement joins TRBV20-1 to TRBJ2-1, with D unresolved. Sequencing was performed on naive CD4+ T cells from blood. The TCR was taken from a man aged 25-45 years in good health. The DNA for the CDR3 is TGCAGTGCTAGTGGACGCAATGAGCAGTTCTTC. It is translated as CSASGRNEQFF.